These 27 T cell receptor beta chains were all obtained from the same sample, sequenced in a study of CXCR3-negative and CXCR3-positive naive CD8 T cells. TRB cDNA was prepared as libraries by UMI-labeled 5' RACE. One entry per CDR3 protein, without DNA, is what TCRdb gives after re-calling the 5' RACE reads. Found here are about 66,000 distinct CDR3 sequences; the top ten clones hold 3.5% to 5.5%. Sequencing was carried out using naive CXCR3- CD8+ T cells from blood. The subset here: CD45RO-CCR7+CD27+CD95- naive CD8+ T cells lacking CXCR3 (TNR3-). The origin of the receptors is a human donor in good health. Some clones in this sample may be carry-over from other donors' samples.

The chain couples TRBV7-9 to TRBJ1-1; TCRdb's D gene call, TRBD1, goes unchecked for lack of DNA. There are 21 residues in the CDR3. Per the germline V gene, CDR1 is SEHNR and CDR2 is FQNEAQ (reference sequence). The CDR3 loop is CASSPDAWITKQGIMNTEAFF.

The chain is built from TRBV29-1 and TRBJ1-2; with no DNA, the TCRdb D assignment of TRBD1 cannot be verified. The germline V gene encodes CDR1 SQVTM and CDR2 ANQGSEA. The CDR3 covers 11 residues. The chain's CDR3 is CSVEQGNGYTF.

The chain carries TRBV29-1 and TRBJ1-2. The CDR3 is 15 amino acids. From germline, CDR1 is SQVTM and CDR2 ANQGSEA. CDR3 amino acids: CSVEDRSGRHYGYTF.

The chain joins TRBV7-9 to TRBJ2-5; without DNA, the TCRdb call of TRBD2 cannot be checked. This CDR3 region has 16 residues. The V gene's germline CDR1 is SEHNR and CDR2 FQNEAQ (reference sequence). This chain's CDR3 is CASSLGSGRTGKTQYF. The full variable domain, its missing parts supplied by reference TRBV7-9 and TRBJ2-5, is DTGVSQNPRHKITKRGQNVTFRCDPISEHNRLYWYRQTLGQGPEFLTYFQNEAQLEKSRLLSDRFSAERPKGSFSTLEIQRTEQGDSAMYLCASSLGSGRTGKTQYFGPGTRLLVL.

The chain links TRBV6-2 or TRBV6-3 to TRBJ2-7; the TCRdb D gene call, TRBD2, has no DNA to confirm it. CDR1 is MNHEY, CDR2 SVGEGT, per germline. CDR3 length: 12 residues. The CDR3 loop reads CASRSAGYEQYF.

This rearrangement joins TRBV14 to TRBJ1-1. Germline assignment: CDR1 SGHDN and CDR2 FVKESK. This CDR3 spans 13 amino acids. Here the CDR3 reads CASSHVPRERAFF.

CDR3 loop: CASSLELAGGNEQFF. The chain couples TRBV11-2 to TRBJ2-1; TCRdb's D gene call, TRBD2, goes unchecked for lack of DNA. Germline V gives CDR1 SGHAT, CDR2 FQNNGV. The CDR3 is made up of 15 amino acids.

V gene TRBV29-1 combines with J gene TRBJ2-1; the D call of TRBD2 rests on TCRdb alone, since no DNA is present to check it. The CDR3 extends over 15 amino acids. Germline assignment: CDR1 SQVTM and CDR2 ANQGSEA. The CDR3 spells CSVDVPSGLDNEQFF.

This chain's CDR3 is CASSDGLAGGIGEQFF. The chain links TRBV6-4 to TRBJ2-1; the D call from TCRdb, TRBD2, cannot be confirmed without DNA. The germline V gene has CDR1 MRHNA and CDR2 SNTAGT. This CDR3 region has 16 residues.

This chain joins TRBV5-8 and TRBJ2-7. The CDR3 has 15 amino acids. The germline V gene encodes CDR1 SGHTS and CDR2 YDEGEE. This CDR3 is CASTLDGQGPYEQYF.

The chain recombines TRBV3-1 with TRBJ2-5; absent DNA, TCRdb's TRBD2 call cannot be checked. The CDR3 runs 19 residues. Germline CDR1 reads LGHDT; CDR2 reads YNNKEL (reference sequence). The CDR3: CASSQELAGELQLQETQYF.

CDR3 region: CASSYGLAGGSKQFF. The chain links TRBV7-2 to TRBJ2-1; TCRdb reports TRBD2, a call that lacks DNA to check it against. This CDR3 contains 15 residues. Germline CDR1 is SGHTA and CDR2 is FQGNSA.

V gene TRBV6-2 or TRBV6-3 combines with J gene TRBJ2-7; TCRdb's D call of TRBD2 is untestable without DNA. CDR3 length: 14 amino acids. Germline V gives CDR1 MNHEY, CDR2 SVGEGT. The CDR3 loop reads CASRQMTSLYEQYF.

This chain uses TRBV28 with TRBJ2-5; the D gene TCRdb calls, TRBD1, cannot be checked with no DNA. CDR3 length: 15 amino acids. Germline V CDR1 and CDR2: MDHEN, SYDVKM. The CDR3 reads CASTLGAGNQETQYF.

V gene TRBV7-9 combines with J gene TRBJ2-7; TCRdb reports TRBD1, a call that lacks DNA to check it against. CDR1 is SEHNR, CDR2 FQNEAQ, per germline (reference sequence). The CDR3 consists of 13 residues. This chain's CDR3 is CASSPGTDYEQYF.

V and J are TRBV27 and TRBJ2-2; absent DNA, TCRdb's TRBD1 call cannot be checked. This CDR3 spans 13 amino acids. Per the germline V gene, CDR1 is MNHEY and CDR2 is SMNVEV (reference sequence). CDR3 protein: CAISNRGTGELFF.

This chain joins TRBV15 and TRBJ2-7; without DNA, the TCRdb call of TRBD1 cannot be checked. The CDR3 has 14 residues. Germline CDR1 reads LNHNV; CDR2 reads YYDKDF (reference sequence). CDR3 in amino acids: CATSREYTGDEQYF. Supplemented by reference TRBV15 and TRBJ2-7, the full variable domain reads DAMVIQNPRYQVTQFGKPVTLSCSQTLNHNVMYWYQQKSSQAPKLLFHYYDKDFNNEADTPDNFQSRRPNTSFCFLDIRSPGLGDTAMYLCATSREYTGDEQYFGPGTRLTVT.

The chain has TRBV28 and TRBJ1-1; TCRdb's assignment of TRBD1 cannot be checked, as there is no DNA. CDR3 length equals 14 residues. The germline gives CDR1 MDHEN, CDR2 SYDVKM. The CDR3 protein is CASSLDRVNTEAFF.

V is TRBV29-1 and J is TRBJ2-7; checking the TCRdb D call of TRBD1 is not possible without DNA. Germline lookup yields CDR1 SQVTM and CDR2 ANQGSEA. The CDR3 totals 12 residues. The CDR3 loop is CSVGTVFDEQYF.

The gene calls are TRBV28 and TRBJ2-6; TCRdb indicates TRBD2, and absent DNA this call remains unverified. This CDR3 comprises 16 residues. Germline CDR1 reads MDHEN; CDR2 reads SYDVKM. The CDR3 reads CASSVGEISGANVLTF.

The CDR3 loop reads CASSDVGLVVYNEQFF. V usage is TRBV14 and J usage is TRBJ2-1; the TCRdb call, TRBD2, lacks DNA for checking. Germline V gene lookup returns CDR1 SGHDN and CDR2 FVKESK. CDR3 size: 16 residues.

The genes are TRBV6-5 and TRBJ1-5; TCRdb reports TRBD1, a call that lacks DNA to check it against. Germline-derived CDR1 and CDR2 are MNHEY and SVGAGI. The CDR3 sequence is 15 residues long. CDR3 protein: CASSTRGVFGQPQHF.

The chain is built from TRBV29-1 and TRBJ2-2; TCRdb gives TRBD2 as the D gene, but with no DNA this cannot be confirmed. The CDR3 is made up of 13 amino acids. Germline-derived CDR1 and CDR2 are SQVTM and ANQGSEA. The CDR3 loop reads CSAYKGGTGELFF.

The CDR3 sequence: CASSPNLAGGPGTDTQYF. The gene calls are TRBV7-8 and TRBJ2-3; TCRdb proposes TRBD2, but this gene call is untestable without DNA. This CDR3 is 18 amino acids long. Germline CDR1 reads SGHVS; CDR2 reads FQNEAQ.

The V call is TRBV11-2, the J call TRBJ2-3; there is no DNA to check the TCRdb D call of TRBD1. The CDR3 contains 17 residues. Germline V gene sequence: CDR1 SGHAT, CDR2 FQNNGV. CDR3 protein: CASSSGQVPLSTDTQYF. The whole variable domain, remainder taken from reference TRBV11-2 and TRBJ2-3, is EAGVAQSPRYKIIEKRQSVAFWCNPISGHATLYWYQQILGQGPKLLIQFQNNGVVDDSQLPKDRFSAERLKGVDSTLKIQPAKLEDSAVYLCASSSGQVPLSTDTQYFGPGTRLTVL.

This chain connects TRBV20-1 to TRBJ1-1; the D call of TRBD1 rests on TCRdb alone, since no DNA is present to check it. Looked up from germline, CDR1 is DFQATT and CDR2 is SNEGSKA (reference sequence). The CDR3 is 15 residues long. The CDR3 spells CSATPRGGTDTEAFF.

The rearrangement uses TRBV20-1 and TRBJ2-3; without DNA, the TCRdb call of TRBD1 cannot be checked. The germline gives CDR1 DFQATT, CDR2 SNEGSKA (reference sequence). The CDR3 is made up of 15 amino acids. The CDR3 reads CSATQDRIWADTQYF.